This paragraph covers one TCR beta chain sequence. Its antigen specificity is not known. The input lacks base qualities; no much larger clone sits a single base away. The sample belongs to a study of radiation and T cells in renal cell carcinoma (dated by TCRdb to 2018 to 2021). In the study overall: In total, 50 to 55 samples underwent TCR beta sequencing: around 26 tumors plus 27 peripheral blood samples. The final blood draw took place at 4 weeks after radiation, the same time as nephrectomy. In the approximately 53 samples combined, some 4,100,000 unique CDR3 nucleotide sequences were found, encoding approximately 2,900,000 unique CDR3 amino acid sequences. Points the paper makes about the study in general: No pretreatment tumor biopsies were available, so the baseline intratumoral presence of clonotypes could not be determined. In blood, the top tumor clonotypes increased from baseline to 2 weeks after radiation and then shrank by 4 weeks, which suggests a temporary expansion of tumor-resident clones. Tracking of blood repertoire dynamics stopped at about 27 days after treatment, with no follow-up past that point. Effects of radiation dose or scheduling on the TCR repertoire could not be addressed with the single-armed trial design.

Sample time point, as interpreted from the label and publication: blood 4 weeks post-SBRT, at nephrectomy. The treatment or condition tag for this specimen amounts to: 15 Gy SBRT to primary tumor, nephrectomy 4 weeks later. The samples were drawn from a clinical trial, where primary renal cell carcinomas were treated with 15 Gy of stereotactic body radiation therapy and then removed by nephrectomy 4 weeks afterward. To follow tumor-enriched clonotypes, serial peripheral blood was collected from radiation-treated patients at baseline and at 2 weeks and 4 weeks after SBRT. Renal cell carcinoma with clear cell pathology was present in all patients. The QIAamp DNA Blood Mini Kit (Qiagen) was used to prepare genomic DNA for TCR sequencing. Samples were included in the analyses only if all quality control checks were passed. Following the manufacturer's recommendations, the immunoSEQ kit was used to generate TCR beta libraries from genomic DNA. To prepare libraries, a first multiplex PCR with proprietary primers was run, followed by a second PCR that added unique barcodes, and a bead cleanup was done after each round. A positive control reaction and a negative control reaction, both provided in the kit, were run with every batch of samples. The final libraries were assessed on an Agilent 4200 TapeStation D1000 ScreenTape, pooled by volume, and quantified by qPCR. An Illumina NextSeq500 fitted with a MidOutput 150-cycle cartridge performed the sequencing, running 156 Read1 cycles and 15 Index1 cycles with the kit's custom primers. The pooled library was loaded at around 1.1 pM with a roughly 20% PhiX control spike-in. The published analysis was carried out like this. Vendor-processed data were analyzed in R, and a clonotype was defined as all T cells sharing the same CDR3 nucleotide sequence. For clone abundance analyses, frequencies were normalized to the 10,000 most abundant clones in each sample. Public T cell clones, which averaged fewer than five per sample, were removed prior to analysis. Tumor-enriched and baseline blood-enriched clonotypes were defined by at least a 32-fold difference in abundance between compartments. A beta-binomial differential abundance model was applied to find clonotypes that expanded or contracted between blood time points. Tumor-blood repertoire similarity was measured with the Baroni-Urbani and Buser coefficient, and groups were compared using two-tailed Wilcoxon tests in R. In TCRdb, the immuneACCESS table is reduced to in-frame sequences with V and J assigned. These tables do not hold every clone; where another copy was compared, an unresolved V gene accounts for under half, and the others remain unexplained. That table supplies the V and J calls and clone size; D and trimming were determined from the DNA. In this sample the table shows some 64,000 clones, over 65% of which occur a single time. Clones ranked in the top ten supply around 7% of the sample.

Counted from cysteine to phenylalanine, this CDR3 has 19 amino acids. The entry retains the CDR3 DNA only, 57 bases that are in frame from base 1. CDR1 and CDR2 (SGHNT, YENEEA) derive from the germline V gene. The germline V and J ends show losses of 1 base and 2 bases respectively, and no gene match explains 9 bases of the junction. This clonotype was obtained from a man aged 60 to 75 with renal cell carcinoma. The starting material was blood, obtained from a patient whose treatment included radiotherapy and nephrectomy. The V and J genes are TRBV11-3 and TRBJ2-2, with 11 bases aligning to TRBD2. The sequenced DNA: TGTGCCAGCAGCTTAGTTCCTCTACTAGCGGGGGATAACACCGGGGAGCTGTTTTTT. Its translation is CASSLVPLLAGDNTGELFF.